This T cell receptor beta chain was captured in a study of breast tumors, draining lymph nodes, adjacent tissues. Study results and caveats: That most tumor T cells come from lymph nodes remained unproven. Luminal-like breast cancer showed significantly greater tumor-nontumor repertoire similarity than basal-like breast cancer did. Tumor TCR diversity was below lymph nodes but above nontumor tissue.

The trim removed 5 bases at V and 7 bases at J, leaving 11 bases unmatched. The CDR3 is made up of 14 amino acids. Germline loops: CDR1 KGHSH, CDR2 LQKENI. This clonotype was detected many times. Antigen specificity is unknown. TCRdb re-called the multiplex PCR reads through MiXCR, storing one row per CDR3 protein. The repertoire holds fewer than 300,000 distinct CDR3 sequences, with about 30% as singletons. Samples came from axillary lymph nodes draining the breast cancer. The receptor was derived from a female donor with breast cancer. Some clones in this sample may be carry-over from other donors' samples. The J gene is TRBJ2-7, the V gene TRBV18; 7 nucleotides agree with TRBD1. The sequenced material came from axillary lymph node tissue. The CDR3 region has the DNA TGTGCCAGCTCAGGGGACAGAGGAACGCGGGAGCAGTACTTC. It is translated as CASSGDRGTREQYF.